The subject of this entry is one TCR beta chain. This receptor's antigen is unknown. No much larger clone is present one base from it, and per-base qualities are unavailable. The data were obtained in a study of OX40 agonist ivuxolimab in advanced cancers. Looking at the study overall: Ivuxolimab, which targeted the costimulatory receptor OX40 (CD134), was an agonistic, fully human IgG2 monoclonal antibody. Patients were allowed to have had prior anti-PD-1, anti-PD-L1 or anti-CTLA-4 therapy, and 40% to 45% of the dose-escalation patients had been treated with checkpoint inhibitors. In the dose-escalation cohort, around four fifths of patients were male, and the mean age was around 60 years, with a range of about 23 to 80. Of the 50 to 55 patients in dose escalation, 19 had hepatocellular carcinoma, some 15 had melanoma, 9 had renal cell carcinoma and 9 had head and neck cancer. Partial responses occurred in three dose-escalation patients: two with cutaneous melanoma and one with hepatocellular carcinoma. The paper reports the monotherapy dose-escalation portion (N ≈ 50 patients) of the phase I ivuxolimab trial. The purpose of peripheral TCRbeta sequencing was to test whether ivuxolimab changed TCR sequence diversity and led to clonal T-cell expansion. Intravenous ivuxolimab was administered to patients every 2 weeks at six dose levels: 0.01, 0.1, 0.3, 1.5, 3 and 10 mg/kg. Study-wide conclusions, independent of this receptor: In the 0.1-3.0 mg/kg groups, partial responders had among the lowest normalized peripheral clonal expansion, particularly in CD8+ T cells. Low levels of normalized T-cell clonal expansion were also seen in some patients who did not respond. After ivuxolimab, expanded clones were on average more numerous among CD8+ T cells than among CD4+ T cells. At doses from 0.1 to 3.0 mg/kg, clonal expansion was seen in both CD4+ and CD8+ blood T cells between baseline and week 6. The antigen specificity of the clonally expanded peripheral T cells was not determined.

The germline V gene specifies SGHRS as CDR1 and YFSETQ as CDR2. The CDR3, from cysteine to phenylalanine, totals 13 residues. Solely the CDR3 DNA is kept, with 39 bases framed from the first base. Genomic DNA was isolated from the sorted cells so that the TCRbeta CDR3 region could be sequenced. The immunoSEQ Assay was used for sequencing of TCRbeta CDR3 regions. Entries here come from immuneACCESS through TCRdb and include only in-frame sequences with V and J called. Some clones fail to appear in such tables; in the studies checked, an unresolved V gene covers under half of the shortfall, and the cause of the remainder is unknown. Within this sample are 65,000 to 95,000 clones, with more than 90% of them counted one time only. The top ten clones comprise roughly 6.9% of the sample. Patients with autoimmune disease history or receiving systemic immunosuppression were excluded from the trial. Peripheral blood for TCR sequencing was collected from all dose cohorts at baseline, on cycle 4 day 1, and on cycle 7 day 1. Samples came from an open-label, multicenter, first-in-human phase I dose-escalation trial of ivuxolimab. The trial enrolled adults with locally advanced or metastatic head and neck squamous cell, hepatocellular, melanoma or renal cell carcinoma. Before TCR sequencing, CD4+ T cells and CD8+ T cells were sorted from peripheral blood as separate populations.

The origin of this receptor is an adult with an advanced solid tumor such as melanoma, head and neck, liver or kidney cancer. Rearrangement joined TRBV5-1 to TRBJ2-5; TRBD2 is possibly the D segment (5 matching bases). The end of the DNA aligns better with TRBJ2-7, so the J call may be wrong. Material: CD4+ or CD8+ T cells sorted from blood, obtained in a trial of the OX40 agonist ivuxolimab. The nucleotide sequence reads TGCGCCAGCAGCTTGGGTAGCGTCTACGAGCAGTACTTC. Its product reads: CASSLGSVYEQYF.